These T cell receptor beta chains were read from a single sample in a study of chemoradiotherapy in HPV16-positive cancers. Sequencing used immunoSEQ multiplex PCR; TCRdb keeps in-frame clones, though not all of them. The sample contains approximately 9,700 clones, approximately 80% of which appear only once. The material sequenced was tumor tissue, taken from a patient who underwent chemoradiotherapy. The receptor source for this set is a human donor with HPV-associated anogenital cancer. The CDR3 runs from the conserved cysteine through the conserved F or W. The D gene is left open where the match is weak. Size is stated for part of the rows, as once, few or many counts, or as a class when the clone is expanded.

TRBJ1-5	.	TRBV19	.	TGTGCCAGTAGTTGGGCAGTGGGACATCAGCCCCAGCATTTT	CASSWAVGHQPQHF
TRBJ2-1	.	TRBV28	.	TGTGCCAGCAGTTCCCCCGGAGGCTGGGGGGCAGGGGGTGAGCAGTTCTTC	CASSSPGGWGAGGEQFF
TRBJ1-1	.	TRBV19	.	TGTGCCAGTAGTATGAACCCGAACACTGAAGCTTTCTTT	CASSMNPNTEAFF
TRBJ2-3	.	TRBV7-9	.	TGTGCCAGCACCCGAGGGGGGACGCAGTATTTT	CASTRGGTQYF
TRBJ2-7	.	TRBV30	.	TGTGCCTGGAATGGGCGGGGGCTTTCTGGATCCTACGAGCAGTACTTC	CAWNGRGLSGSYEQYF
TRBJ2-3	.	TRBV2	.	TGTGCCAGCAGTGATCCTTACAGTTCTAGCACAGATACGCAGTATTTT	CASSDPYSSSTDTQYF
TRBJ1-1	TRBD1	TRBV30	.	TGTGCCTGGACCACCAGACAGGGGATCTTGATGAACACTGAAGCTTTCTTT	CAWTTRQGILMNTEAFF
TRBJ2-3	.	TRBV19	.	TGTGCCAGTAATGGGGTAACGGATACGCAGTATTTT	CASNGVTDTQYF
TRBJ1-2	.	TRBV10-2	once	TGCGCCAGCAGTGAGGCCTTAATACAGGGTGAAGACTATGGCTACACCTTC	CASSEALIQGEDYGYTF
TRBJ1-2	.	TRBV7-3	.	TGTGCCAGCAGCTCGGATGGTGTCCGCTACACCTTC	CASSSDGVRYTF
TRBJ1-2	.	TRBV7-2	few	TGTGCCAGCAGCTTAGGCGCGCGTACAGGGTACTATGGCTACACCTTC	CASSLGARTGYYGYTF
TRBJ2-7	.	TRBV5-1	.	TGCGCCAGCAGCTTGGAGGGGGGCTCTATGAACGAGCAGTACTTC	CASSLEGGSMNEQYF
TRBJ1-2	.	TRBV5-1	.	TGCGCCAGCAGCCCGAATGAGGGGCGCGCCTATGGCTACACCTTC	CASSPNEGRAYGYTF
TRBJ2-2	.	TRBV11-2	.	TGTGCCAGCAGCTTAGAAGGGAGGCACACCGGGGAGCTGTTTTTT	CASSLEGRHTGELFF
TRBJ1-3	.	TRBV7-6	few	TGTGCCAGCAGCGAGGGGACTAGCTCTGGAAACACCATATATTTT	CASSEGTSSGNTIYF
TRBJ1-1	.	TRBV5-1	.	TGCGCCAGCAGTTGGGGGGGGGCGGACACTGAAGCTTTCTTT	CASSWGGADTEAFF
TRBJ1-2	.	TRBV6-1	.	TGTGCCAGCAGTGAAGCCGGCAGTCACTATGGCTACACCTTC	CASSEAGSHYGYTF
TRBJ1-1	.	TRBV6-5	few	TGTGCCAGCAGTTACGGGGGGGCGACGAACACTGAAGCTTTCTTT	CASSYGGATNTEAFF
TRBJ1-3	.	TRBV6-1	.	TGTGCCAGCAGTGATGGAGTTTCTGGAAACACCATATATTTT	CASSDGVSGNTIYF
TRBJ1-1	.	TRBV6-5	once	TGTGCCAGCAGTTACGAGACGAACACTGAAGCTTTCTTT	CASSYETNTEAFF
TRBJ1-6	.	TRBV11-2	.	TGTGCCAGCAGCTTATCGGACGGCAATTCACCCCTCCACTTT	CASSLSDGNSPLHF
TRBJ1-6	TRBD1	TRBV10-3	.	TGTGCCATCAGTGAGCAGGGGGCGGTTAATTCACCCCTCCACTTT	CAISEQGAVNSPLHF
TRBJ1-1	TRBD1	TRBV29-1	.	TGCAGCGTTGAGAAGACAGGGGGCACTGAAGCTTTCTTT	CSVEKTGGTEAFF
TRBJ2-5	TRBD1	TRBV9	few	TGTGCCAGCAGCGTTTGGGCAGGGGGTGGACAAGAGACCCAGTACTTC	CASSVWAGGGQETQYF
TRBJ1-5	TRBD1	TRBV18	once	TGTGCCAGCTCACCATACTCGACAGGGAATAATCAGCCCCAGCATTTT	CASSPYSTGNNQPQHF
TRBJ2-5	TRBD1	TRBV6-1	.	TGTGCCAGCAGTGCGAGGGGACAGGGGCCCGGCCAAGAGACCCAGTACTTC	CASSARGQGPGQETQYF
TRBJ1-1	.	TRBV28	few	TGTGCCAGCAGTTTCGTGGGAATGAACACTGAAGCTTTCTTT	CASSFVGMNTEAFF
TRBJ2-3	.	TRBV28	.	TGTGCCAGCAGTTTACAGGGTCCTGTTACGCAGTATTTT	CASSLQGPVTQYF
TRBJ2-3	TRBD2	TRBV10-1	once	TGCGCCAGCAGTGAGTTAAGACTAGCGGGGGGGTCCACAGATACGCAGTATTTT	CASSELRLAGGSTDTQYF
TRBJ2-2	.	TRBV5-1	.	TGCGCCAGCAGTTCACCTCCGGGACAGCGGGACACCGGGGAGCTGTTTTTT	CASSSPPGQRDTGELFF
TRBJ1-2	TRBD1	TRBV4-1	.	TGCGCCAGCAGCCAGACAGGGTTAGGTGGCTACACCTTC	CASSQTGLGGYTF
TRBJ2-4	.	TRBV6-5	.	TGTGCCAGCAGCCGACTGCCACCAAACATTCAGTACTTC	CASSRLPPNIQYF
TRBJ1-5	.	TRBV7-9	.	TGTGCCAGCAGCGTAGGGGTGAATAGCAATCAGCCCCAGCATTTT	CASSVGVNSNQPQHF
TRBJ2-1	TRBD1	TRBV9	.	TGTGCCAGCAGCTTCGGACAGGGGGCGGAAGGGAATGAGCAGTTCTTC	CASSFGQGAEGNEQFF
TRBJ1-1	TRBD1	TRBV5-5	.	TGTGCCAGCAGCTTGCGGACAGGGATGACTGAAGCTTTCTTT	CASSLRTGMTEAFF
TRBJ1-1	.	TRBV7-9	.	TGTGCCAGCAGCTGGACAGCCCATGAAGGCACTGAAGCTTTCTTT	CASSWTAHEGTEAFF
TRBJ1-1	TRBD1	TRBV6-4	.	TGTGCCAGCAATTGGTCAACAGGGGTGAACACTGAAGCTTTCTTT	CASNWSTGVNTEAFF
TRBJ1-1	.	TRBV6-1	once	TGTGCCAGCAGTGAACAACCAGGGTTGAACACTGAAGCTTTCTTT	CASSEQPGLNTEAFF
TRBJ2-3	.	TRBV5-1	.	TGCGCCAGCAGCTTGGTGGCGGGGTCAGATACGCAGTATTTT	CASSLVAGSDTQYF
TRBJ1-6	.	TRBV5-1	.	TGCGCCAGCAGCTTGGCCCCAGGGGCATATAATTCACCCCTCCACTTT	CASSLAPGAYNSPLHF